This T cell receptor (beta chain) was observed in a study of shared clonotypes between healthy human individuals. Method: immunoSEQ multiplex PCR; TCRdb's copy keeps in-frame clones and lacks some. This repertoire shows roughly 490,000 clones, around three quarters found once; its top ten account for about 12%. Germline V gene lookup returns CDR1 SNHLY and CDR2 FYNNEI. The CDR3 loop spans 17 amino acids. V was pared by 5 bases and J by 0 bases, with 13 bases of the junction left unmatched. The chain joins TRBV2 to TRBJ2-7, with 7 bases fitting TRBD1. The source material was PBMCs. The sequence came from a middle-aged woman in good health. Some clones in this sample may be carry-over from other donors' samples. Written as DNA, the CDR3 is TGTGCCAGCAGTAGAGGGGGCGGCCAGCGGTTCTCCTACGAGCAGTACTTC. It encodes CASSRGGGQRFSYEQYF.